The entry below describes one T cell receptor beta chain. This entry comes from a study of blood T cell repertoires in COVID-19. Whole-study context: The United States, Italy and Spain provided the acute and convalescent COVID-19 samples. T cells, B-cell-depleted T cells, or PBMCs supplied cDNA or gDNA.

Per the original data handling: Estimated nucleated cell counts came from reference gene primer amplification. Sequencing was performed with immunoSEQ multiplex PCR; in TCRdb, only in-frame clones are kept and a portion is missing. That table furnishes V, J and clone size, whereas the DNA furnished D and trimming. The sample records about 15,000 clones, roughly 84% being singletons. Germline CDR1 ENHRY, CDR2 SYGVKD. J lost 0 bases, V lost 4 bases, and 9 bases had no gene match. The CDR3 runs 17 residues. This clonotype was obtained from a human donor in a cohort sampled during active COVID-19. J is TRBJ1-1 and V is TRBV10-3; 9 bases fit TRBD1. The specimen sequenced was peripheral blood. CDR3 in amino acids: CAISGGKGTGLNTEAFF. The DNA of the CDR3 is TGTGCCATCAGTGGTGGTAAAGGGACAGGGCTGAACACTGAAGCTTTCTTT.